Listed here are 13 T cell receptor beta chains from one sample, sequenced in a study of blood T cell repertoires in COVID-19 (dated by TCRdb to 2019 to 2021). Receptor amplification or capture employed the immunoSEQ multiplex PCR assay. TCRdb stores this immuneACCESS table with in-frame sequences only. Part of the clones is absent; in the studies checked, under half of the shortfall reflects unresolved V genes, and no reason is known for the rest. This sample has roughly 200,000 clones in its table, and roughly four fifths of those were observed once. The ten largest account for about an eighth of the sample. The sequenced material came from PBMCs or T cells enriched from blood (not recorded which). These receptors originate from a man between 40 and 49 years old who had recovered from COVID-19.

This clone was counted between two and nine times. The chain combines TRBV29-1 with TRBJ2-5; 7 positions match TRBD1. There are 12 residues in the CDR3. After removal of 7 bases from V and 4 bases from J, the junction contained 6 bases not matched to a gene. Germline V gene sequence: CDR1 SQVTM, CDR2 ANQGSEA. This CDR3 reads CSATQGRETQYF. CDR3 bases: TGCAGCGCTACACAGGGGAGAGAGACCCAGTACTTC.

V is TRBV19 and J is TRBJ2-2, with 7 bases matching TRBD2. Per germline, CDR1 LNHDA and CDR2 SQIVND (reference sequence). V shed 8 bases, J shed 5 bases, and the junction held 14 bases outside the gene matches. This CDR3 is 16 amino acids long. The CDR3 spells CASGGLREGPTGELFF. The DNA of the CDR3 is TGTGCCAGTGGGGGTTTAAGGGAGGGCCCGACCGGGGAGCTGTTTTTT.

This clone was seen more than once but under ten times. The rearrangement uses TRBV28 and TRBJ1-3; no firm D call. V dropped 3 bases and J dropped 2 bases, with 11 bases sitting between them. CDR3 size: 15 residues. Germline V CDR1 and CDR2: MDHEN, SYDVKM. CDR3 amino acids: CASSFGGLAGNTIYF. The CDR3 region has the DNA TGTGCCAGCAGTTTTGGCGGCCTCGCTGGAAACACCATATATTTT.

This clone showed up just a few times. The V and J genes are TRBV6-4 and TRBJ2-3; TRBD2 matches 8 bases. Per the germline V gene, CDR1 is MRHNA and CDR2 is SNTAGT. This CDR3 is 15 amino acids long. Losses at the gene ends were 5 bases for V and 2 bases for J; bases not matched to a gene: 6. CDR3 amino acids: CASSFGAGVTDTQYF. DNA of the CDR3: TGTGCCAGCAGTTTCGGAGCGGGAGTCACAGATACGCAGTATTTT.

V usage is TRBV28 and J usage is TRBJ1-5; TRBD1 agrees at 8 bases. Trimming removed 7 bases from V and 5 bases from J; junction bases left unmatched: 4. The germline gives CDR1 MDHEN, CDR2 SYDVKM. There are 13 residues in the CDR3. CDR3 sequence (DNA): TGTGCCAGCATCCTACAGGGGGATCAGCCCCAGCATTTT. The encoded protein is CASILQGDQPQHF.

This clone was seen a handful of times. The rearrangement joins TRBV28 to TRBJ1-4; tentative D call: TRBD1 (5 bases). The germline gives CDR1 MDHEN, CDR2 SYDVKM. This CDR3 region has 14 residues. Trimming left V 10 bases short and J 0 bases short, with 12 bases between. CDR3 amino acids: CATATVSTNEKLFF. CDR3 nucleotide sequence: TGTGCCACCGCGACAGTTTCAACTAATGAAAAACTGTTTTTT.

The rearrangement joins TRBV29-1 to TRBJ2-1; tentatively, D is TRBD1 (6 bases). The ends were cut back, 0 bases at V and 6 bases at J, with 6 bases in the middle. Germline loops: CDR1 SQVTM, CDR2 ANQGSEA. This CDR3 comprises 12 residues. CDR3 bases: TGCAGCGTTGAAGAACAGGGCAATGAGCAGTTCTTC. As protein: CSVEEQGNEQFF.

The J gene is TRBJ2-7, the V gene TRBV7-2; TRBD1 is a possible D gene (5 bases). The CDR3 has 14 residues. The V end lost 4 bases, the J end lost 1 base, and 11 bases lay between the germline ends. Germline V gene sequence: CDR1 SGHTA, CDR2 FQGNSA. This CDR3 reads CASSSRRVSYEQYF. In nucleotides, the CDR3 is TGTGCCAGCAGCTCTCGCAGGGTTTCCTACGAGCAGTACTTC.

V gene TRBV5-1 combines with J gene TRBJ2-7, with TRBD2 identical over 10 bases. The germline V gene encodes CDR1 SGHRS and CDR2 YFSETQ. The CDR3 consists of 18 residues. V shed 2 bases, J shed 1 base, and the junction held 12 bases outside the gene matches. The CDR3 spells CASSLEPSGRLRSYEQYV. For the CDR3, the DNA is TGCGCCAGCAGCTTAGAACCTAGCGGGAGACTCAGGTCCTACGAGCAGTACGTC.

Here the CDR3 DNA reads TGTGCCAGCAGTTTGGGCCCCACGCCATATTTT. This encodes CASSLGPTPYF. The chain combines TRBV12-3 or TRBV12-4 with TRBJ1-3, with D unclear. The CDR3 length is 11 residues. The V gene lost 3 bases and the J gene lost 15 bases, with 12 bases spanning the gap.

The V gene is TRBV7-6, the J gene TRBJ2-1; a weak D match, TRBD2 (5 bases). The CDR3 runs 15 residues. V shed 1 base and J shed 6 bases, with 13 bases lying between them. Germline CDR1 is SGHVS and CDR2 is FNYEAQ. CDR3 loop: CASSLEVLVGNEQFF. The CDR3 DNA reads as TGTGCCAGCAGCTTAGAGGTACTAGTGGGCAATGAGCAGTTCTTC. The full variable domain, in which reference TRBV7-6 and TRBJ2-1 provide the parts outside the CDR3, is GAGVSQSPRYKVTKRGQDVALRCDPISGHVSLYWYRQALGQGPEFLTYFNYEAQQDKSGLPNDRFSAERPEGSISTLTIQRTEQRDSAMYRCASSLEVLVGNEQFFGPGTRLTVL.

There are a few counts of this clone. The V call is TRBV7-3, the J call TRBJ2-2, with 10 bases fitting TRBD2. Germline CDR1 reads SGHTA; CDR2 reads FQGTGA. The trim removed 5 bases at V and 1 base at J, leaving 4 bases unmatched. This CDR3 comprises 16 residues. The CDR3 region has the DNA TGTGCCAGCAGCCCCCCTAGCGGGGGGAACACCGGGGAGCTGTTTTTT. Protein product: CASSPPSGGNTGELFF. The whole variable domain, filled in from reference TRBV7-3 and TRBJ2-2, reads GAGVSQTPSNKVTEKGKYVELRCDPISGHTALYWYRQSLGQGPEFLIYFQGTGAADDSGLPNDRFFAVRPEGSVSTLKIQRTERGDSAVYLCASSPPSGGNTGELFFGEGSRLTVL.

The chain joins TRBV5-1 to TRBJ1-3, with a tentative D call TRBD1 (5 bases). CDR3 length: 16 residues. The germline CDR1 and CDR2 sequences are SGHRS and YFSETQ. V lost 4 bases and J lost 8, with 22 bases in between. CDR3 residues: CASSAYDGRAGHTIYF. The DNA of the CDR3 is TGCGCCAGCAGCGCGTATGACGGGCGTGCGGGGCACACCATATATTTT. The variable domain in full, completed from reference TRBV5-1 and TRBJ1-3, reads KAGVTQTPRYLIKTRGQQVTLSCSPISGHRSVSWYQQTPGQGLQFLFEYFSETQRNKGNFPGRFSGRQFSNSRSEMNVSTLELGDSALYLCASSAYDGRAGHTIYFGEGSWLTVV.